This T cell receptor beta chain was recorded in a study of T-cell memory formation after mild COVID-19. Overall study context: Largely, the TCR clusters proved donor specific. Points from the study as a whole: Clones contracting day 15 to 85 were balanced CD4/CD8; later expanders leaned CD4+.

This clonotype showed up just a few times. Its antigen is unidentified. Trimming removed 3 bases from V and 5 bases from J; junction bases left unmatched: 2. Per germline, CDR1 SEHNR and CDR2 FQNEAQ (reference sequence). This CDR3 has 14 residues. Using its own MiXCR run on the 5' RACE reads, TCRdb lists one record per CDR3 protein. This sample has a few hundred thousand distinct CDR3 sequences; roughly 19% occur once, and the top ten carry more than 20%. This sequence originates from a man between 18 and 35 years old who had mild COVID-19 (a few samples of this study predate the infection). Cell type and time point are not known. Material for sequencing was PBMCs or a T cell subset sorted from them (not recorded which). This rearrangement joins TRBV7-9 to TRBJ2-1; 9 nucleotides line up with TRBD2. The CDR3 sequence is CASSLVAGDNEQFF. CDR3 coding DNA: TGTGCCAGCAGCTTGGTAGCGGGGGACAATGAGCAGTTCTTC.